The sequence of this T cell receptor beta chain was determined in a study of tacrolimus-resistant gene-edited T cells for transplant recipients (dated by TCRdb to 2018 to 2021). For context, the study as a whole: Using TCRbeta sequencing, clonality and clone numbers were compared between expanded FKBP12 knockout and unedited CMV-specific T cell products. As a safety check, repertoire sequencing was performed to rule out transformation-driven clonal outgrowth after gene editing. A couple of donors were sequenced, each contributing one unedited and one FKBP12 knockout CMV-specific T cell product.

This specimen's treatment or condition label, interpreted: CRISPR-Cas9 RNP knockout of FKBP12 using synthetic sgRNA#2. Before enrichment with an IFNgamma secretion assay kit, PBMCs were stimulated for 5 to 6 hours with overlapping CMV pp65 and IE-1 peptide pools. FKBP12 knockout was performed on day 7 by electroporating Cas9 ribonucleoprotein using an Amaxa 4D-Nucleofector. Enriched CMV-specific T cells were expanded in culture with recombinant human IL-7 and IL-15. T cell products were cultured for approximately three weeks before cryopreservation. After activation, IFNgamma secretion was used to enrich CMV-specific T cells from PBMCs. Recombinant Streptococcus pyogenes Cas9 protein precomplexed with FKBP12-specific sgRNA was contained in the ribonucleoprotein complexes. Synthetic sgRNA#2 was selected for subsequent experiments as the most effective, GMP-preferred guide. The study at large found these results: Between donors, the repertoires had no Morisita similarity, whereas knockout and unedited products from the same donor showed high similarity. According to the authors' conclusion, gene editing neither drastically skewed the TCRbeta repertoire nor caused excessive clonal expansion. Knockout and unedited products had comparable clonality, top-10 clone read coverage, and total clone numbers. The repertoire comparisons shown in Figure 5 rested on n = 2.

In regard to this clone: One base away there is no much larger clone; base qualities are not given.

V is cut back by 5 bases and J by 1 base, with 15 bases in the junction unmatched. Taken from the germline V gene, the CDR1 and CDR2 loops are SGHVS and FQNEAQ. From its cysteine to its phenylalanine, the CDR3 spans 18 amino acids. The kept DNA is CDR3 alone, 54 bases in frame from the first base. Genomic DNA served as the input for TCRbeta sequencing, which was run through the immunoSEQ service. As for the original processing: Repertoires were analyzed with immunoSEQ ANALYZER 3.0, computing Morisita similarity, clonality, top-10 clone coverage and total clone counts. Clonality was scaled so that 1 meant monoclonal and lower values meant more diverse products. What TCRdb holds here is the immuneACCESS table cut down to in-frame rearrangements. Part of the clones is not present; checked against another copy, under half of the missing clones reflect an unresolved V gene, and the others are unexplained. Clonal size and the V and J genes are those of that table, whereas D and trimming came from the DNA. For this sample there are several hundred clones; 44% appear just once. Roughly 79% of the sample is taken by the ten largest.

The clonotype originates from a human donor in good health, a blood donor. The starting material was a CMV-specific product grown in culture, obtained from cells with FKBP12 knockout. In light of the paper, this sample's cell subset or site label describes: expanded CMV-specific T cell product isolated by IFNgamma secretion after CMV peptide stimulation. The sequence joins TRBV7-8 to TRBJ2-7, and 9 bases in between align with TRBD1. This receptor has the CDR3 CASSPSRDRVRGSYEQYF. The DNA is as follows: TGTGCCAGCAGCCCGTCCCGGGACAGGGTCAGGGGTTCCTACGAGCAGTACTTC.